This T cell receptor beta chain was obtained from a study of blood T cell repertoires in COVID-19. In the study overall: COVID-19 samples, acute and convalescent, were from the United States, Italy and Spain. Sample material is recorded as cDNA or gDNA derived from T cells, B-cell-depleted T cells, or PBMCs.

Per the original data handling: Estimation of nucleated cell counts was performed using reference gene primer amplification. Data came from immunoSEQ multiplex PCR; TCRdb stores just in-frame clones and leaves some out. That table supplies the V and J calls and clone size; D and trimming were determined from the DNA. Among 250,000 to 350,000 clones, roughly 88% were seen once, and the ten largest hold approximately 8.8%. The V and J ends lost 3 bases and 2 bases, in that order; junction bases with no gene match: 4. The germline V gene encodes CDR1 SGHDT and CDR2 YYEEEE. The CDR3 covers 16 residues. The sequencing input was peripheral blood. The source is a man younger than 30 with active or convalescent COVID-19. V gene TRBV5-6 combines with J gene TRBJ1-6, with 8 bases lining up with TRBD1. The chain's CDR3 is CASSWTGRPYNSPLHF. CDR3 sequence (DNA): TGTGCCAGCAGCTGGACAGGGCGCCCCTATAATTCACCCCTCCACTTT.